The 3 T cell receptor beta chains below come from one sample, sequenced in a study of beta chain features in type 1 diabetes. Expressed TCRB transcripts were sequenced because the entire RNA isolate underwent reverse transcription. TCRdb's copy holds only in-frame clones and misses some; the assay was immunoSEQ multiplex PCR. The sample lists under 850,000 clones, roughly 12% occurring once. Study-level findings and limits: People with Type 1 diabetes carried modestly yet significantly shorter TCRB CDR3s in all four CD4+ subsets.

No cognate antigen is known for these TCRs. The sequenced sample consisted of naive CD4+ T cells from blood. The receptors stem from a man younger than 35 with type 1 diabetes.

This clone has just a few counts. The chain joins TRBV7-9 to TRBJ1-2; 9 bases line up with TRBD1. Looked up from germline, CDR1 is SEHNR and CDR2 is FQNEAQ (reference sequence). The CDR3 totals 14 residues. The trim removed 5 bases at V and 4 bases at J, leaving 5 bases unmatched. The CDR3 loop is CASSGRDRAYGYTF. The CDR3 coding sequence is TGTGCCAGCAGCGGGCGGGACAGGGCCTATGGCTACACCTTC.

This clone was counted a few times. The same CDR3 can be traced to other DNA sequences in this sample. The rearrangement uses TRBV10-3 and TRBJ2-5; D unresolved. This CDR3 has 13 amino acids. Germline V gives CDR1 ENHRY, CDR2 SYGVKD. The V end was cut by 0 bases, the J end by 5 bases, with 7 bases between. DNA of the CDR3: TGTGCCATCAGTGAGTCCGATAGGGAGACCCAGTACTTC. This translates into CAISESDRETQYF.

This clone was seen only a few times. This chain connects TRBV7-2 to TRBJ2-7, with 9 bases identical to TRBD1. V shed 3 bases, J shed 0 bases, and the junction held 3 bases outside the gene matches. Germline CDR1 SGHTA, CDR2 FQGNSA. This CDR3 contains 15 residues. CDR3: CASSFGQGSSYEQYF. CDR3 coding DNA: TGTGCCAGCAGCTTCGGACAGGGGAGCTCCTACGAGCAGTACTTC.